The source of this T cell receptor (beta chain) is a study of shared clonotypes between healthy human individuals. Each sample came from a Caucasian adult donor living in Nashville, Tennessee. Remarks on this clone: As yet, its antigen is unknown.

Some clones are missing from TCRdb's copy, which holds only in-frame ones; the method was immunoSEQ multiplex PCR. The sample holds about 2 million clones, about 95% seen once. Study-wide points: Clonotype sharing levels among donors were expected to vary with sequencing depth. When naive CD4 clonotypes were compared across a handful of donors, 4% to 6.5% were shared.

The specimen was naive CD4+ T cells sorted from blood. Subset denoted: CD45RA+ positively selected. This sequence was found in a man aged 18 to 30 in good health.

This CDR3 is CASSKWGTGSYEQYF. The DNA of the CDR3 is TGTGCCAGCAGCAAATGGGGGACAGGTTCCTACGAGCAGTACTTC. The chain has TRBV28 and TRBJ2-7; 8 bases match TRBD1. J was trimmed by 1 base and V by 6 bases; bases with no gene match: 8. Germline-derived CDR1 and CDR2 are MDHEN and SYDVKM. This CDR3 comprises 15 residues.